This passage covers 6 T cell receptor beta chains from one sample sequenced in a study of T cells in Graves' hyperthyroidism and ophthalmopathy. TCR beta CDR3 sequences were amplified from RNA transcripts. The HTBI set primed first-round TCR CDR3 RT-PCR. TCRdb passed the multiplex PCR reads through MiXCR, listing each CDR3 protein once. The sample has over 300,000 distinct CDR3 sequences, approximately 15% seen once. Source material: blood. These receptors were collected from a woman in her 40s with Graves' ophthalmopathy.

This clonotype was observed at least ten times. V usage is TRBV7-2 and J usage is TRBJ2-7; D call uncertain. Germline loops: CDR1 SGHTA, CDR2 FQGNSA. V lost 2 bases and J lost 6, with 11 bases in between. The CDR3 runs 13 residues. CDR3 nucleotides: TGTGCCAGCAGCTTACAAGGTCCTGGCGAGCAGTACTTC. It encodes CASSLQGPGEQYF.

This clonotype was counted at least ten times. The V call is TRBV28, the J call TRBJ1-2; 8 bases agree with TRBD1. V was pared by 4 bases and J by 4 bases, with 8 bases of the junction left unmatched. This CDR3 comprises 15 residues. Germline CDR1 MDHEN, CDR2 SYDVKM. The CDR3 DNA reads TGTGCCAGCAGTTCCTTCCACAGGGGGGTCTATGGCTACACCTTC. It yields the protein CASSSFHRGVYGYTF.

This clonotype was counted at least ten times. In nucleotides, the CDR3 is TGTGCCAGCAGTCTACAGACAGGGGTCGAGTACGAGCAGTACTTC. This gives the protein CASSLQTGVEYEQYF. This chain joins TRBV28 and TRBJ2-7; 8 nucleotides match TRBD1. Germline V gene data show CDR1 as MDHEN and CDR2 as SYDVKM. V was pared by 5 bases and J by 4 bases, with 10 bases of the junction left unmatched. The CDR3 length is 15 residues.

This clonotype came up many times. The chain is built from TRBV5-5 and TRBJ2-1, with 10 bases that match TRBD2. Germline lookup yields CDR1 SGHKS and CDR2 YYEKEE (reference sequence). The CDR3 has 14 residues. J lost 9 bases, V lost 4 bases, and 7 bases had no gene match. CDR3 sequence: CASSVLAGVSEQFF. The CDR3 DNA reads TGTGCCAGCAGCGTCCTAGCGGGAGTGAGTGAGCAGTTCTTC.

The chain couples TRBV19 to TRBJ2-1; 8 positions match TRBD2. The V gene's germline CDR1 is LNHDA and CDR2 SQIVND (reference sequence). CDR3 length equals 16 residues. V shed 3 bases and J 0 bases; nucleotides not matched to a gene: 4. CDR3 DNA: TGTGCCAGTAGTATCACGGGACTAGGCTCCTACAATGAGCAGTTCTTC. Protein: CASSITGLGSYNEQFF.

This clonotype was seen at least ten times. The chain couples TRBV19 to TRBJ1-1; TRBD1 is a possible D gene (5 bases). This CDR3 is built from 15 residues. Germline CDR1 and CDR2: LNHDA and SQIVND (reference sequence). Trimming shortened V by 4 bases and J by 2 bases, and 14 bases separated the two germline ends. CDR3 bases: TGTGCCAGTAGTAACCGGGACCGACCCAACACTGAAGCTTTCTTT. Its translation: CASSNRDRPNTEAFF.